These T cell receptor beta chains were read from a single sample in a study of cytotoxic CD8 clonotypes in ibrutinib-treated CLL. The repertoire was sequenced with immunoSEQ multiplex PCR; TCRdb's copy has only in-frame clones and lacks some. The table lists about 130,000 clones, around 84% of them singletons. The starting material was PBMCs, obtained after 24 months of ibrutinib treatment. The receptors originated from a human donor with chronic lymphocytic leukemia. Each CDR3 is given with its conserved first and last residue. The D gene is left open where the match is weak. Clone size is shown for a subset of rows, as once, few, many or a class of expanded clone.

>TRBD2|TRBJ2-7|TRBV18|.
TGTGCCAGCTCCCCTTTGGGGGGGAAAGACGAGCAGTACTTC
CASSPLGGKDEQYF
>.|TRBJ2-7|TRBV18|.
TGTGCCAGCTCGCCGCCCTCCAAGGCCTACGAGCAGTACTTC
CASSPPSKAYEQYF
>.|TRBJ1-5|TRBV15|.
TGTGCCACCAGCAGAGGGGACTCCAATCAGCCCCAGCATTTT
CATSRGDSNQPQHF
>.|TRBJ1-2|TRBV10-2|.
TGCGCCAGCAGTGCCCAGGGCTCTAACTATGGCTACACCTTC
CASSAQGSNYGYTF
>TRBD1|TRBJ2-1|TRBV5-1|.
TGCGCCAGCCACGATGCTGGACAGGGTTTTAATGAGCAGTTCTTC
CASHDAGQGFNEQFF
>.|TRBJ1-2|TRBV7-2|.
TGTGCCAGCAGCTCCGGGGCAAATTTTAACTATGGCTACACCTTC
CASSSGANFNYGYTF
>.|TRBJ1-5|TRBV2|.
TGTGCCAGCAGTGCTGAGGCAGGCAATCAGCCCCAGCATTTT
CASSAEAGNQPQHF
>TRBD2|TRBJ2-1|TRBV2|.
TGTGCCAGCAGTGACATGCGGGGGAGCTCCTACAATGAGCAGTTCTTC
CASSDMRGSSYNEQFF
>.|TRBJ2-5|TRBV18|.
TGTGCCAGCTCACCACACCCCGGGCACCAAGAGACCCAGTACTTC
CASSPHPGHQETQYF
>.|TRBJ2-1|TRBV19|many
TGTGCCAGTAGTATAGGGACGAGCTCCTACAATGAGCAGTTCTTC
CASSIGTSSYNEQFF
>.|TRBJ1-5|TRBV6-8|.
TGTGCCAGCAGTTACCCCCCTAGACAGGCAAATCGGTATAGCAATCAGCCCCAGCATTTT
CASSYPPRQANRYSNQPQHF
>.|TRBJ2-5|TRBV7-7|.
TGTGCCAGCAGCCGGGACGGAGCGGAGACCCAGTACTTC
CASSRDGAETQYF
>.|TRBJ1-5|TRBV7-6|.
TGTGCCAGCAGCTTATCCAGGGGTAGCAATCAGCCCCAGCATTTT
CASSLSRGSNQPQHF
>TRBD1|TRBJ2-5|TRBV10-2|.
TGCGCCAGCAGTGATTTCCGTAGGGGGCGGGAGACCCAGTACTTC
CASSDFRRGRETQYF
>.|TRBJ2-1|TRBV6-6|.
TGTGCCAGCAGTTACGGATTTGGGAACTACAATGAGCAGTTCTTC
CASSYGFGNYNEQFF
>.|TRBJ1-2|TRBV6-6|.
TGTGCCAGCAGTTACCAGCCCACCTATGGCTACACCTTC
CASSYQPTYGYTF
>.|TRBJ1-4|TRBV30|.
TGTGCCTGGAACGGCAGAACAGATGAAAAACTGTTTTTT
CAWNGRTDEKLFF
>.|TRBJ2-5|TRBV11-1|few
TGTGCCAGCAGCCCGGGGGACCAAGAGACCCAGTACTTC
CASSPGDQETQYF
>.|TRBJ1-1|TRBV6-5|.
TGTGCCAGCAGTTTGTCGGAGAACACTGAAGCTTTCTTT
CASSLSENTEAFF
>TRBD2|TRBJ2-3|TRBV19|.
TGTGCCAGTACTCTCGGGGGGACAGATACGCAGTATTTT
CASTLGGTDTQYF
>.|TRBJ2-7|TRBV6-1|few
TGTGCCAGCAGACAGGTCCATGGGACCCCTCAGTACTTC
CASRQVHGTPQYF
>TRBD1|TRBJ2-7|TRBV11-2|.
TGTGCCAGCAGCCCCGCCAGGGACAGGAGCTCCTACGAGCAGTACTTC
CASSPARDRSSYEQYF
>.|TRBJ1-5|TRBV7-2|.
TGTGCCAGCAGCCAAAACAGGGCTGGGGGTCAGCCCCAGCATTTT
CASSQNRAGGQPQHF
>TRBD1|TRBJ2-3|TRBV5-6|.
TGTGCCAGTTTAGCTGAGGGACAGGGAGTTGCAGATACGCAGTATTTT
CASLAEGQGVADTQYF
>.|TRBJ2-5|TRBV5-8|.
TGTGCCAGCAGCTTGAACACGGCAAAAGAGACCCAGTACTTC
CASSLNTAKETQYF
>.|TRBJ1-1|TRBV27|.
TGTGCCAGCAGTTTAGGCGGGGGGTACACTGAAGCTTTCTTT
CASSLGGGYTEAFF
>TRBD1|TRBJ2-3|TRBV7-2|.
TGTGCCAGCAGCTTAGGGTTCAGGGGGCGAGGGTTCGCTGGGGATACGCAGTATTTT
CASSLGFRGRGFAGDTQYF
>.|TRBJ1-5|TRBV7-5|.
TGTCACACAGGAGGTGGTCAGCCCCAGCATTTT
CHTGGGQPQHF
>TRBD2|TRBJ2-3|TRBV28|.
TGTGCCAGCAGTCATAGCGGGGGGGCTACAGATACGCAGTATTTT
CASSHSGGATDTQYF
>TRBD1|TRBJ1-5|TRBV5-6|.
TGTGCCAGCAGCTTGAGAGGGGGCGGCAATCAGCCCCAGCATTTT
CASSLRGGGNQPQHF
>.|TRBJ1-6|TRBV5-1|.
TGCGCCAGCAGCTTGGAGGGGCCTGGGGATTCACCCCTCCACTTT
CASSLEGPGDSPLHF
>.|TRBJ1-1|TRBV7-9|.
TGTGCCAGCAGCTTAGCCTACAGTACCGAAGCTTTCTTT
CASSLAYSTEAFF
>TRBD1|TRBJ1-6|TRBV7-2|.
TGTGCCAGCAGCCGTGGAGGGGGCGGTTCACCCCTCCACTTT
CASSRGGGGSPLHF
>.|TRBJ1-1|TRBV7-2|few
TGTGCCAGCCACCTCGACGTTCTTGAAGCTTTCTTT
CASHLDVLEAFF
>TRBD1|TRBJ2-7|TRBV27|.
TGTGCCAGCAGTTTATCGGGACAGGGGAGGTACGAGCAGTACTTC
CASSLSGQGRYEQYF
>TRBD1|TRBJ1-1|TRBV5-4|once
TGTGCCAGCAGCTTAGGCCCCCCACAGGGGGGCAGGAACACTGAAGCTTTCTTT
CASSLGPPQGGRNTEAFF
>.|TRBJ2-1|TRBV7-9|few
TGTGCCAGCAGCTTAGAATTTAATGAGCAGTTCTTC
CASSLEFNEQFF
>.|TRBJ1-2|TRBV6-6|.
TGTGCCAGCAGACGACAGACTTATGGCTACACCTTC
CASRRQTYGYTF
>.|TRBJ2-7|TRBV5-1|.
TGCGCCAGCAGCTTGTTTCAGGGGCTACAGTACTTC
CASSLFQGLQYF
>.|TRBJ1-1|TRBV27|.
TGTGCCAGCAGCGGCAGGGGTCGGACTGAAGCTTTCTTT
CASSGRGRTEAFF
>.|TRBJ2-2|TRBV7-9|.
TGTGCCAGCAGCCGAGGGCTTGGGGGAAATAACACCGGGGAGCTGTTTTTT
CASSRGLGGNNTGELFF
>.|TRBJ2-2|TRBV5-1|few
TGCGCCAGCATGACTGCGAACACCGGGGAGCTGTTTTTT
CASMTANTGELFF
>.|TRBJ2-2|TRBV30|.
TGTGCCTGGAGTGATCGGTCGCCCGGGGAGCTGTTTTTT
CAWSDRSPGELFF
>TRBD2|TRBJ2-1|TRBV18|.
TGTGCCAGCTCACCTCTAGCGGGGGCATCGAATGAGCAGTTCTTC
CASSPLAGASNEQFF
>TRBD2|TRBJ2-7|TRBV4-2|.
TGTGCCAGCAGCCAAAATGCGGGGGGTAGCTCCTACGAGCAGTACTTC
CASSQNAGGSSYEQYF
>TRBD1|TRBJ1-2|TRBV27|.
TGTGCCAGCAGTCCGACAGGGAGGGGCTACACCTTC
CASSPTGRGYTF
>TRBD2|TRBJ2-1|TRBV7-9|.
TGTGCCAGCAGCTTAGCGCGGGGGAGGGGAACACATGAGCAGTTCTTC
CASSLARGRGTHEQFF
>.|TRBJ2-7|TRBV6-1|.
TGTGCCAGCAGTAACCCGGGACAAGACCGGGAGCAGTACTTC
CASSNPGQDREQYF
>.|TRBJ2-2|TRBV25-1|.
TGTGCCAGCGGCCGAGGGGGTGAGGCCGGGGAGCTGTTTTTT
CASGRGGEAGELFF
>.|TRBJ1-4|TRBV6-1|.
TGTGCCAGCAGTCCCCGGGGGAGGGGAGGGAAAAAACTGTTTTTT
CASSPRGRGGKKLFF
>TRBD1|TRBJ1-2|TRBV6-4|.
TGTGCCAGCAGTAGCCAGGGGGCTGGTGGCTACACCTTC
CASSSQGAGGYTF
>TRBD1|TRBJ1-2|TRBV10-3|.
TGTGCCATCAGTGAGTCCGGGACAGGGGGGTATGGCTACACCTTC
CAISESGTGGYGYTF
>TRBD2|TRBJ2-7|TRBV7-2|.
TGTGCCAGCAGCCCAAGGATCGGGGGGGCGAGGGACGAGCAGTACTTC
CASSPRIGGARDEQYF
>.|TRBJ1-2|TRBV18|.
TGTGCCAGCTCACCGCGGCCTGGGAGCGGAGGCTACACCTTC
CASSPRPGSGGYTF
>TRBD1|TRBJ1-2|TRBV28|once
TGTGCCAGCAGTCCGCGGACAGGGGATGCTCAAGGCTACACCTTC
CASSPRTGDAQGYTF